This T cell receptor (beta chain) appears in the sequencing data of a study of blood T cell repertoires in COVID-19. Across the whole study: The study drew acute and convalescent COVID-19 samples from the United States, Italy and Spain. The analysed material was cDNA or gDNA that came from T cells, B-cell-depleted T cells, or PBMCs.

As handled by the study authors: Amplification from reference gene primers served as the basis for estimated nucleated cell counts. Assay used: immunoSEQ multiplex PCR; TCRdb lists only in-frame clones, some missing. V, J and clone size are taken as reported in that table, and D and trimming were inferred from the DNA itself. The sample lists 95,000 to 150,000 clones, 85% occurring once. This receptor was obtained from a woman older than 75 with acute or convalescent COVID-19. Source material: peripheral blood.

CDR3 sequence: CASSLAMFWLSQETQYF. In DNA, the CDR3 is TGTGCCAGCAGCTTAGCGATGTTTTGGCTCTCCCAAGAGACCCAGTACTTC. The genes are TRBV7-9 and TRBJ2-5; D gene unclear. Germline values: CDR1 SEHNR, CDR2 FQNEAQ (reference sequence). This CDR3 contains 17 residues. V was cut by 0 bases and J by 1 base, with 15 bases left in between.